Sequencing of this T cell receptor beta chain was carried out in a study of shared clonotypes between healthy human individuals. Notes on the study in general: Only blood samples were collected, and tissue repertoires likely differ.

Deep-level assay runs were performed. The DNA input per sorted-subset replicate PCR was roughly 210 ng, corresponding to 25,000 to 35,000 T cell genomes. Original analysis: ImmunoSEQ output held junction-only sequences without quality scores, so filtering differed. Measured with immunoSEQ multiplex PCR; TCRdb has only the in-frame clones, and not every one. Clonal size and the V and J genes are those of that table, whereas D and trimming came from the DNA. The sample contains more than 2 million clones, about 95% of which appear only once. This CDR3 has 14 residues. V lost 1 base to trimming and J lost 3 bases, with 10 bases between them. Germline V lookup: CDR1 MNHNS, CDR2 SASEGT. With respect to this clone: Antigen: not known.

CD8 cells classed as naive were CD45RO-negative and positively selected for CCR7, excluding terminally differentiated effector memory CD45RA+ cells. The rearrangement links TRBV6-1 to TRBJ2-7; D is ambiguous. Sequencing used naive CD8+ T cells sorted from blood. The clonotype was recovered from a man aged 18 to 29 in good health. CDR3 protein: CASSEGVRIYEQYF. The CDR3 region has the DNA TGTGCCAGCAGTGAAGGGGTCAGAATCTACGAGCAGTACTTC.